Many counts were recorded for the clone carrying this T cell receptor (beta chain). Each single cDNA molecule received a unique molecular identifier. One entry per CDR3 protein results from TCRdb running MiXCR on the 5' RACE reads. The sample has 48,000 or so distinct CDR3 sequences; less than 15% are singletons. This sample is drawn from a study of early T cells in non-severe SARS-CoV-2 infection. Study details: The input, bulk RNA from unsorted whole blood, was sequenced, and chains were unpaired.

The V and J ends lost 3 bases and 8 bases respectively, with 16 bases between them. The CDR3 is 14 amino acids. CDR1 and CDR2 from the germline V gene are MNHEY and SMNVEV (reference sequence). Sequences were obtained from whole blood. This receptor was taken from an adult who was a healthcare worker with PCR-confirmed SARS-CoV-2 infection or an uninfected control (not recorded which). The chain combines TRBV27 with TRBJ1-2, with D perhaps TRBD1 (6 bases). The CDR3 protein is CASSFAAGVGGYTF. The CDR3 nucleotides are TGTGCCAGCAGTTTCGCTGCAGGGGTTGGGGGCTACACCTTC.